This paragraph reports one T cell receptor (beta chain). The sample originates from a study of shared clonotypes between healthy human individuals. The V end was cut by 3 bases, the J end by 6 bases, with 10 bases between. This CDR3 is built from 13 residues. CDR1 is SGHTA and CDR2 is FQGTGA in the germline V gene. The unsorted PBMC replicate PCRs were performed with approximately 300 ng DNA, tens of thousands of T cell genomes. TCRdb's table, derived via immunoSEQ multiplex PCR, lists solely in-frame clones and lacks some. The data hold under 600,000 clones, with around 81% observed a single time. This receptor was taken from a woman between 40 and 50 years old in good health. Some clones in this sample may be carry-over from other donors' samples. The J gene is TRBJ2-3, the V gene TRBV7-3; D possibly matches TRBD1 or TRBD2 (5 bases each). The sample was PBMCs. CDR3: CASSLSWGDTQYF. In nucleotides, the CDR3 is TGTGCCAGCAGCTTGAGCTGGGGGGATACGCAGTATTTT.